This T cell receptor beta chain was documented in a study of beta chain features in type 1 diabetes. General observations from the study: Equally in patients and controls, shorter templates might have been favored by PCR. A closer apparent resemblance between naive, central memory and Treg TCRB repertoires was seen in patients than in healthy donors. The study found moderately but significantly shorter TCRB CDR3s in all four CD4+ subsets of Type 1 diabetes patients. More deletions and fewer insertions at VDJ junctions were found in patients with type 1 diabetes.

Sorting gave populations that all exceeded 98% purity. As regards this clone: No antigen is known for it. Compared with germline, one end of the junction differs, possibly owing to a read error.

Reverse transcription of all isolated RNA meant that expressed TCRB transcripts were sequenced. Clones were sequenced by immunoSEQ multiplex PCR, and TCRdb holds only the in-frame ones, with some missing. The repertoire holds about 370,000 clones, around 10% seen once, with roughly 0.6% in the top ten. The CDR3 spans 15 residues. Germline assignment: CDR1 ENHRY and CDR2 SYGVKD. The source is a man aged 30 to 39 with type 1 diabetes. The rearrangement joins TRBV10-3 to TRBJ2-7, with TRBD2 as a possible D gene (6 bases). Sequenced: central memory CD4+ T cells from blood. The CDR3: CASSEAGGSGSQQYF. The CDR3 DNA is TGTGCCAGCAGTGAAGCAGGAGGGTCGGGCAGCCAGCAGTACTTC.